This T cell receptor (beta chain) is drawn from a study of CD8 T cells in ankylosing spondylitis. Quantitative 5'-RACE with molecular barcodes was used to make the TCR beta libraries. MiXCR, run by TCRdb on the 5' RACE reads, gives a single entry per CDR3 protein. The table records about 160,000 distinct CDR3 sequences, approximately 20% of them present only once. Only a few counts were recorded for this clonotype. The antigen is not known. Study-wide results and caveats: It appeared that ankylosing spondylitis blood was characterized by a TCR beta motif of roughly 8 highly homologous variants.

The CDR3 loop spans 16 amino acids. Germline V gene sequence: CDR1 SNHLY, CDR2 FYNNEI. The germline V and J ends were trimmed by 1 base and 6 bases, with 16 bases remaining between them. The origin of this receptor is a male donor with ankylosing spondylitis or in good health (not recorded which). The V gene is TRBV2, the J gene TRBJ1-5, with a tentative D call TRBD1 (5 bases). Sequenced input: blood, either unsorted or a sorted T cell fraction (not recorded which). The CDR3 bases are TGTGCCAGCAGTGAAGAATCCGGGACGGCTCGTCAGCCCCAGCATTTT. Encoded protein: CASSEESGTARQPQHF.